The clone carrying this T cell receptor (beta chain) has just one count. The sample originates from a study of blood T cell repertoires in COVID-19. For the study at large: Sites in the United States, Italy and Spain provided acute and convalescent COVID-19 samples. T cells, B-cell-depleted T cells, or PBMCs provided the cDNA or gDNA that served as material.

Per the study methods: The assay estimated nucleated cells by amplifying reference gene primers. Data came from immunoSEQ multiplex PCR; TCRdb stores just in-frame clones and leaves some out. V, J and clone size are those of that table, while D and trimming were read from the DNA. In the table there are some 110,000 clones, around 78% of which are singletons. The CDR3 is made up of 15 amino acids. Germline CDR1 reads SGHNT; CDR2 reads YYREEE (reference sequence). V gave up 1 base and J gave up 4 bases, with 14 bases separating them. This sequence joins TRBV5-4 and TRBJ1-2, with D possibly matching TRBD1 (6 bases). The receptor comes from a man aged 25 to 45 with acute or convalescent COVID-19. The source material was peripheral blood. The CDR3 loop is CASSLWGRGSYGYTF. DNA of the CDR3: TGTGCCAGCAGCTTGTGGGGCAGGGGTAGCTATGGCTACACCTTC. The whole variable domain, remainder taken from reference TRBV5-4 and TRBJ1-2, is ETGVTQSPTHLIKTRGQQVTLRCSSQSGHNTVSWYQQALGQGPQFIFQYYREEENGRGNFPPRFSGLQFPNYSSELNVNALELDDSALYLCASSLWGRGSYGYTFGSGTRLTVV.